This T cell receptor (beta chain) derives from a study of blood T cells in healthy people across ages. Looking at the study overall: Per two T cells, template switching captured roughly one barcoded beta molecule.

It was with a sample-barcoded 5' primer and a J-beta primer mix that a second PCR of roughly 7 to 11 cycles was run. One entry per CDR3 protein results from TCRdb running MiXCR on the 5' RACE reads. The data show about 1.8 million distinct CDR3 sequences, with around half seen just once and over 2% held by the top ten. Germline loops: CDR1 SGHVS, CDR2 FQNEAQ. J was trimmed by 3 bases and V by 5 bases; bases with no gene match: 9. This CDR3 comprises 16 residues. The source is a woman in her thirties or forties in good health. Sequenced material: blood. This sequence joins TRBV7-8 and TRBJ2-1, with TRBD2 matching over 8 bases. The CDR3 region has the DNA TGTGCCAGCAGCGTAAATAGCGGGGATAGCTACAATGAGCAGTTCTTC. The encoded protein is CASSVNSGDSYNEQFF.